These T cell receptor beta chains were read from a single sample in a study of T cells after posttransplantation cyclophosphamide. Here immunoSEQ multiplex PCR was the method, and the copy in TCRdb shows in-frame clones only, minus some. This record lists more than 25,000 clones, none seen once only, and the top ten clones contain around 1.4%. The sample was PBMCs. These receptors all stem from a man between 50 and 59 years old in good health, CMV-negative, and a related stem cell transplant donor. Each CDR3 is given with its conserved first and last residue. The D gene is left open where the match is weak. Clone size appears in some rows only: once, few, many, or a class for an expanded clone.

d_call,v_call,clone_size,j_call,cdr3_aa,cdr3_nt
TRBD1,TRBV4-1,many,TRBJ2-7,CASSPGQGYREQYF,TGCGCCAGCAGCCCCGGACAGGGGTATAGGGAGCAGTACTTC
NA,TRBV9,many,TRBJ2-7,CASSSGHSSSYEQYF,TGTGCCAGCAGCTCCGGACATTCGAGCTCCTACGAGCAGTACTTC
NA,TRBV2,many,TRBJ1-2,CASSAWFGGYTF,TGTGCCAGCAGTGCGTGGTTCGGGGGCTACACCTTC
TRBD1,TRBV27,many,TRBJ1-1,CASSQDRANTEAFF,TGTGCCAGCAGTCAGGACAGGGCAAACACTGAAGCTTTCTTT
TRBD1,TRBV27,many,TRBJ2-7,CASSLSPGGSHEQYF,TGTGCCAGCAGTTTATCTCCAGGGGGAAGTCACGAGCAGTACTTC
TRBD1,TRBV29-1,many,TRBJ1-1,CSVTGGFGTEAFF,TGCAGCGTGACAGGGGGCTTTGGGACTGAAGCTTTCTTT
NA,TRBV28,many,TRBJ1-2,CASRPGGEGGYGYTF,TGTGCCAGCAGACCCGGGGGGGAGGGGGGATATGGCTACACCTTC
NA,TRBV18,many,TRBJ2-5,CASSLGSGYQETQYF,TGTGCCAGCTCACTCGGATCCGGGTATCAAGAGACCCAGTACTTC
TRBD2,TRBV10-3,many,TRBJ2-2,CAIMWAGGPHTGELFF,TGTGCCATCATGTGGGCGGGGGGGCCCCACACCGGGGAGCTGTTTTTT
NA,TRBV4-1,many,TRBJ2-5,CASSQGSQKGLGETQYF,TGCGCCAGCAGCCAAGGGTCCCAGAAGGGGCTGGGGGAGACCCAGTACTTC
NA,TRBV5-1,NA,TRBJ2-6,CASPRRQFSGANVLTF,TGCGCCAGCCCCCGCCGACAGTTCTCTGGGGCCAACGTCCTGACTTTC
NA,TRBV29-1,many,TRBJ2-7,CSVNEDKTGSYEQYF,TGCAGCGTCAACGAAGACAAGACAGGAAGCTACGAGCAGTACTTC
NA,TRBV11-3,many,TRBJ1-1,CASSPGLNTEAFF,TGTGCCAGCAGCCCAGGGCTGAACACTGAAGCTTTCTTT
NA,TRBV4-1,many,TRBJ1-1,CASSPVGGATEAFF,TGCGCCAGCAGCCCAGTGGGGGGGGCCACTGAAGCTTTCTTT
NA,TRBV5-1,many,TRBJ2-7,CASSLVPSAYEQYF,TGCGCCAGCAGCTTGGTCCCTAGCGCCTACGAGCAGTACTTC
TRBD1,TRBV11-3,many,TRBJ2-2,CASSRQGAIGELFF,TGTGCCAGCAGCAGACAGGGGGCGATCGGGGAGCTGTTTTTT
NA,TRBV20-1,many,TRBJ2-7,CSAPKGGEQYF,TGCAGTGCTCCCAAAGGAGGCGAGCAGTACTTC
NA,TRBV5-1,many,TRBJ2-5,CASSLGTNQETQYF,TGCGCCAGCAGCCTAGGGACAAATCAAGAGACCCAGTACTTC
TRBD1,TRBV30,many,TRBJ1-1,CAWITTGGIAFF,TGTGCCTGGATTACCACAGGGGGCATCGCTTTCTTT
NA,TRBV9,many,TRBJ1-2,CASSAGSNYGYTF,TGTGCCAGCAGCGCAGGGTCTAACTATGGCTACACCTTC
NA,TRBV5-1,many,TRBJ2-2,CASSSTNANTGELFF,TGCGCCAGCAGCTCCACAAACGCGAACACCGGGGAGCTGTTTTTT
TRBD1,TRBV27,many,TRBJ1-5,CASSMLQGAPGPQHF,TGTGCCAGCAGTATGTTACAGGGGGCCCCGGGGCCCCAGCATTTT
NA,TRBV4-2,many,TRBJ2-5,CASSQDATGGQETQYF,TGTGCCAGCAGCCAAGATGCGACAGGTGGACAAGAGACCCAGTACTTC
NA,TRBV2,many,TRBJ2-7,CASIPGWSSYEQYF,TGTGCCAGCATTCCCGGGTGGAGCTCCTACGAGCAGTACTTC
TRBD2,TRBV5-5,many,TRBJ2-7,CASSPHAAGDLGGTF,TGTGCCAGCAGCCCCCACGCAGCGGGAGATCTTGGGGGAACCTTC
TRBD2,TRBV19,few,TRBJ2-7,CASSRGTSGSLGREQYF,TGTGCCAGTAGTCGCGGGACTAGCGGGAGCCTGGGGCGGGAGCAGTACTTC
TRBD2,TRBV6-5,many,TRBJ2-7,CASSYSSAGAYEQYF,TGTGCCAGCAGTTACTCCTCGGCGGGAGCCTACGAGCAGTACTTC
TRBD1,TRBV27,many,TRBJ2-3,CASSRRGRTDTQYF,TGTGCCAGCAGTCGCAGGGGGCGGACAGATACGCAGTATTTT
TRBD1,TRBV19,many,TRBJ1-4,CASRERGQGELFF,TGTGCCAGTAGGGAAAGGGGACAGGGCGAACTGTTTTTT
TRBD1,TRBV4-2,many,TRBJ1-2,CASSQGQGRESNYGYTF,TGTGCCAGCAGCCAAGGACAGGGCCGGGAATCTAACTATGGCTACACCTTC
TRBD2,TRBV30,many,TRBJ2-1,CASPGTSGLYNEQFF,TGTGCCTCTCCAGGGACTAGCGGGCTCTACAATGAGCAGTTCTTC
NA,TRBV6-6,NA,TRBJ2-7,CASSGGGSHEQYF,TGTGCCAGCAGTGGCGGAGGGTCCCACGAGCAGTACTTC
NA,TRBV7-9,many,TRBJ2-5,CASSSSALGETQYF,TGTGCCAGCAGCTCATCGGCCCTCGGGGAGACCCAGTACTTC
NA,TRBV5-8,many,TRBJ2-2,CASSLSLRGDTGELFF,TGTGCCAGCAGCTTAAGCCTCAGGGGCGACACCGGGGAGCTGTTTTTT
TRBD2,TRBV4-1,many,TRBJ2-5,CASGGGPSGGARKKETQYF,TGCGCCAGCGGTGGAGGACCTAGCGGGGGGGCCCGAAAAAAAGAGACCCAGTACTTC
TRBD1,TRBV14,NA,TRBJ2-7,CASSQEGQPDSYEQYF,TGTGCCAGCAGCCAAGAGGGACAGCCAGACTCCTACGAGCAGTACTTC
NA,TRBV5-1,many,TRBJ1-1,CASSLTGTVTEAFF,TGCGCCAGCAGCTTGACAGGGACCGTCACTGAAGCTTTCTTT
TRBD2,TRBV7-9,many,TRBJ2-5,CASSPPWTSRQETQYF,TGTGCCAGCAGCCCCCCTTGGACTAGCCGACAAGAGACCCAGTACTTC
NA,TRBV5-1,many,TRBJ1-6,CASSTSPGGVSYNSPLHF,TGCGCCAGCAGCACCTCGCCCGGGGGGGTTTCCTATAATTCACCCCTCCACTTT
TRBD1,TRBV5-1,many,TRBJ2-1,CASSRQTGGGSYNEQFF,TGCGCCAGCAGCAGGCAGACAGGGGGAGGGTCCTACAATGAGCAGTTCTTC
NA,TRBV19,many,TRBJ1-3,CASSKGHREAF,TGTGCCAGTAGTAAGGGACATCGCGAGGCATTT
NA,TRBV5-1,many,TRBJ1-3,CASSLSGYGNTIYF,TGCGCCAGCAGCTTGAGCGGGTATGGAAACACCATATATTTT
NA,TRBV7-3,many,TRBJ1-2,CASSLTSRADRYNYGYTF,TGTGCCAGCAGCTTAACTTCGCGGGCGGACAGATATAACTATGGCTACACCTTC
NA,TRBV4-2,many,TRBJ1-5,CASSPEEVSNQPQHF,TGTGCCAGCAGCCCCGAGGAAGTTAGCAATCAGCCCCAGCATTTT
NA,TRBV5-1,many,TRBJ2-7,CASSEDSDEQYF,TGCGCCAGCAGCGAAGACAGCGACGAGCAGTACTTC
TRBD1,TRBV5-1,many,TRBJ2-3,CASSPRDRVTDTQYF,TGCGCCAGCAGCCCGCGGGACAGGGTTACAGATACGCAGTATTTT
NA,TRBV5-5,many,TRBJ1-2,CASSNRGYGYTF,TGTGCCAGCAGCAATCGGGGCTATGGCTACACCTTC
NA,TRBV9,many,TRBJ1-1,CASSKQFNTEAFF,TGTGCCAGCAGCAAACAATTTAACACTGAAGCTTTCTTT
TRBD1,TRBV30,many,TRBJ2-2,CAWSAGQGYGELFF,TGTGCCTGGAGTGCGGGACAGGGGTATGGAGAGCTGTTTTTT
TRBD2,TRBV7-9,many,TRBJ2-3,CASSRTSGRATDTQYF,TGTGCCAGCAGCCGTACTAGCGGGAGGGCCACAGATACGCAGTATTTT
TRBD2,TRBV7-6,many,TRBJ2-1,CASSLPTSADEQFF,TGTGCCAGCAGCTTACCTACTAGCGCAGATGAGCAGTTCTTC
NA,TRBV4-2,many,TRBJ2-4,CASSQGSGKNIQYF,TGTGCCAGCAGCCAAGGGTCGGGCAAAAACATTCAGTACTTC
TRBD2,TRBV7-2,many,TRBJ2-3,CASNDQGRGGLDTQYF,TGTGCCAGCAACGACCAAGGGCGGGGGGGACTAGATACGCAGTATTTT
NA,TRBV5-1,many,TRBJ1-5,CASSPTGYSNQPQHF,TGCGCCAGCAGCCCTACAGGTTATAGCAATCAGCCCCAGCATTTT
TRBD2,TRBV6-1,many,TRBJ2-3,CASSGRGTSGGADTQYF,TGTGCCAGCAGTGGGCGGGGGACTAGCGGGGGGGCCGATACGCAGTATTTT
NA,TRBV14,many,TRBJ2-5,CASSQLSQLQETQYF,TGTGCCAGCAGCCAGCTCTCACAGCTCCAAGAGACCCAGTACTTC
TRBD1,TRBV28,many,TRBJ1-4,CASSSPRAQGTNEKLFF,TGTGCCAGCAGTTCACCCCGGGCACAGGGGACTAATGAAAAACTGTTTTTT
NA,TRBV7-8,many,TRBJ2-3,CASSFSGSTDTQYF,TGTGCCAGCAGCTTCAGCGGGAGCACAGATACGCAGTATTTT
NA,TRBV27,many,TRBJ2-7,CASSLGTMRPPYEQYF,TGTGCCAGCAGTTTAGGGACAATGAGACCCCCCTACGAGCAGTACTTC